A selection of T cell receptor beta chains follows, all from one sample in a study of technical replicates of blood from a handful of donors. Clones were sequenced by immunoSEQ multiplex PCR, and TCRdb holds only the in-frame ones, with some missing. The sample contains approximately 70,000 clones, 91% of which appear only once. The specimen was T cells isolated from PBMCs. All receptors derive from a human donor in good health. Some clones in this sample may be carry-over from other donors' samples. The CDR3 runs from the conserved cysteine through the conserved F or W. The order of the fields is clone size, D gene, J gene, V gene, CDR3 protein, CDR3 DNA. A D gene is named only where the DNA matches it firmly. A row's size may be missing; if present it is once, few, many or a size class.

abundance: .
d_gene: TRBD2
j_gene: TRBJ2-1
v_gene: TRBV5-1
CDR3aa: CASSLMGSGNEQFF
CDR3nt: TGCGCCAGCAGCTTGATGGGTAGCGGGAATGAGCAGTTCTTC

abundance: .
d_gene: .
j_gene: TRBJ2-2
v_gene: TRBV7-3
CDR3aa: CASSYEGEIGELFF
CDR3nt: TGTGCCAGCAGCTACGAGGGGGAGATCGGGGAGCTGTTTTTT

abundance: .
d_gene: .
j_gene: TRBJ1-1
v_gene: TRBV10-2
CDR3aa: CASRGQLNTEAFF
CDR3nt: TGCGCCAGCCGCGGACAGCTGAACACTGAAGCTTTCTTT

abundance: .
d_gene: TRBD1
j_gene: TRBJ1-1
v_gene: TRBV5-1
CDR3aa: CASSVGTDRVTEAFF
CDR3nt: TGCGCCAGCAGCGTAGGGACAGATAGGGTCACTGAAGCTTTCTTT

abundance: .
d_gene: TRBD1
j_gene: TRBJ1-5
v_gene: TRBV2
CDR3aa: CASHGRGPRDQPQHF
CDR3nt: TGTGCCAGCCACGGGAGGGGGCCGCGGGATCAGCCCCAGCATTTT

abundance: .
d_gene: TRBD2
j_gene: TRBJ2-7
v_gene: TRBV28
CDR3aa: CASSSELAGGPREQYF
CDR3nt: TGTGCCAGCAGTTCAGAGCTAGCGGGAGGGCCTCGGGAGCAGTACTTC

abundance: once
d_gene: .
j_gene: TRBJ1-1
v_gene: TRBV5-1
CDR3aa: CASSLSSRGLFTEAFF
CDR3nt: TGCGCCAGCAGCTTGTCTTCTAGGGGTCTGTTCACTGAAGCTTTCTTT

abundance: .
d_gene: TRBD1
j_gene: TRBJ1-1
v_gene: TRBV7-6
CDR3aa: CASRTGLNTEAFF
CDR3nt: TGTGCCAGCCGGACAGGGCTGAACACTGAAGCTTTCTTT

abundance: .
d_gene: .
j_gene: TRBJ2-7
v_gene: TRBV6-5
CDR3aa: CASSYNRLYEQYF
CDR3nt: TGTGCCAGCAGTTACAACAGATTATACGAGCAGTACTTC

abundance: .
d_gene: TRBD1
j_gene: TRBJ2-6
v_gene: TRBV6-1
CDR3aa: CASSEVSRGLGANVLTF
CDR3nt: TGTGCCAGCAGTGAAGTTAGCAGGGGGTTGGGGGCCAACGTCCTGACTTTC

abundance: .
d_gene: .
j_gene: TRBJ2-6
v_gene: TRBV28
CDR3aa: CASSFSRGRGRANVLTF
CDR3nt: TGTGCCAGCAGTTTTTCCAGGGGACGTGGAAGGGCCAACGTCCTGACTTTC

abundance: .
d_gene: .
j_gene: TRBJ1-4
v_gene: TRBV20-1
CDR3aa: CSARREKLFF
CDR3nt: TGCAGTGCTAGACGGGAAAAACTGTTTTTT

abundance: .
d_gene: .
j_gene: TRBJ1-5
v_gene: TRBV19
CDR3aa: CASTHTPSGFNQPQHF
CDR3nt: TGTGCCAGTACTCATACACCCTCAGGCTTCAATCAGCCCCAGCATTTT

abundance: .
d_gene: .
j_gene: TRBJ2-7
v_gene: TRBV6-1
CDR3aa: CASSENPAGEQYF
CDR3nt: TGTGCCAGCAGTGAAAACCCAGCGGGCGAGCAGTACTTC

abundance: .
d_gene: .
j_gene: TRBJ1-1
v_gene: TRBV5-1
CDR3aa: CASRWTENTEAFF
CDR3nt: TGCGCCAGCCGGTGGACAGAGAACACTGAAGCTTTCTTT

abundance: .
d_gene: .
j_gene: TRBJ2-3
v_gene: TRBV7-2
CDR3aa: CASSLLSTDTQYF
CDR3nt: TGTGCCAGCAGCTTATTATCCACAGATACGCAGTATTTT

abundance: few
d_gene: .
j_gene: TRBJ1-1
v_gene: TRBV2
CDR3aa: CASSVTGRMNTEAFF
CDR3nt: TGTGCCAGCAGTGTCACGGGGAGAATGAACACTGAAGCTTTCTTT

abundance: .
d_gene: .
j_gene: TRBJ1-6
v_gene: TRBV6-1
CDR3aa: CASSVAGLGSPLHF
CDR3nt: TGTGCCAGCAGTGTGGCAGGGTTGGGTTCACCCCTCCACTTT

abundance: .
d_gene: .
j_gene: TRBJ1-1
v_gene: TRBV2
CDR3aa: CASSEYRTEAFF
CDR3nt: TGTGCCAGCAGTGAATATCGGACTGAAGCTTTCTTT

abundance: .
d_gene: .
j_gene: TRBJ2-5
v_gene: TRBV4-2
CDR3aa: CASSQDRETQYF
CDR3nt: TGTGCCAGCAGCCAAGACCGGGAGACCCAGTACTTC

abundance: .
d_gene: .
j_gene: TRBJ2-7
v_gene: TRBV19
CDR3aa: CASSIIQGYEQYF
CDR3nt: TGTGCCAGTAGTATTATACAGGGATACGAGCAGTACTTC

abundance: .
d_gene: TRBD2
j_gene: TRBJ2-3
v_gene: TRBV6-5
CDR3aa: CASSRTSGVPDTQYF
CDR3nt: TGTGCCAGCAGCCGGACTAGCGGGGTCCCAGATACGCAGTATTTT

abundance: .
d_gene: .
j_gene: TRBJ1-5
v_gene: TRBV4-1
CDR3aa: CASSQGTSGLNQPQHF
CDR3nt: TGCGCCAGCAGCCAAGGTACGTCAGGGCTCAATCAGCCCCAGCATTTT

abundance: .
d_gene: .
j_gene: TRBJ2-1
v_gene: TRBV28
CDR3aa: CASRLGGGNEQFF
CDR3nt: TGTGCCAGCAGGCTCGGGGGAGGCAATGAGCAGTTCTTC

abundance: .
d_gene: .
j_gene: TRBJ2-2
v_gene: TRBV5-5
CDR3aa: CASSLTSRDTGELFF
CDR3nt: TGTGCCAGCAGCTTGACGAGCAGGGACACCGGGGAGCTGTTTTTT